This T cell receptor beta chain was captured by sequencing in a study of blood T cells in healthy people across ages. Findings and limits, study-wide: Significant beta diversity loss was already apparent by age approximately 38, declining roughly linearly. Higher diversity, along with more naive CD4+ cells, distinguished long-lived donors from aged donors.

A second PCR of about 6 to 11 cycles used a sample-barcoded 5' primer and a J-beta primer mix. TCRdb independently ran MiXCR on the 5' RACE reads; one entry per CDR3 protein. The sample lists around 1,100,000 distinct CDR3 sequences; around two fifths were seen once. In the case of this clonotype: Antigen: not known.

Germline V gives CDR1 SGHVS, CDR2 FQNEAQ. The ends lost 5 bases at V and 5 bases at J; junction bases unmatched: 9. The length of the CDR3 is 15 residues. The gene calls are TRBV7-8 and TRBJ2-1, with 7 bases lining up with TRBD1. The clonotype comes from a man aged 18 to 35 in good health. Material: blood. CDR3 sequence: CASSPTGFRDNEQFF. DNA for the CDR3: TGTGCCAGCAGCCCGACAGGGTTTAGGGACAATGAGCAGTTCTTC. The full variable domain, with the rest looked up from reference TRBV7-8 and TRBJ2-1, is GAGVSQSPRYKVAKRGQDVALRCDPISGHVSLFWYQQALGQGPEFLTYFQNEAQLDKSGLPSDRFFAERPEGSVSTLKIQRTQQEDSAVYLCASSPTGFRDNEQFFGPGTRLTVL.